By share of the sample, the clone carrying this T cell receptor (delta chain) is medium-sized. The identical CDR3 is also encoded by other nucleotide sequences in the sample. TCRdb re-identified clones in the RT-PCR reads via CATT. The table records about 1,600 delta-chain clones, roughly 8.2% of them present only once. With 3 bases removed from V and 4 bases from J, the gap between germline ends came to 14 bases. CDR1 GEAIGNYY and CDR2 EKD come from the germline V gene. CDR3 size: 14 residues. This entry is derived from a study of gamma-delta T cells after stem cell transplantation. The chain recombines TRDV2 with TRDJ1; D may be TRDD3 (6 bases). The sequence came from a human donor. It is not recorded whose cells these are; they may come from a transplant donor. Sample: gamma-delta T cells. The CDR3, as DNA: TGTGCCTGTGACCTGGTGGGGGGAGACGATAAACTCATCTTT. It translates to CACDLVGGDDKLIF.